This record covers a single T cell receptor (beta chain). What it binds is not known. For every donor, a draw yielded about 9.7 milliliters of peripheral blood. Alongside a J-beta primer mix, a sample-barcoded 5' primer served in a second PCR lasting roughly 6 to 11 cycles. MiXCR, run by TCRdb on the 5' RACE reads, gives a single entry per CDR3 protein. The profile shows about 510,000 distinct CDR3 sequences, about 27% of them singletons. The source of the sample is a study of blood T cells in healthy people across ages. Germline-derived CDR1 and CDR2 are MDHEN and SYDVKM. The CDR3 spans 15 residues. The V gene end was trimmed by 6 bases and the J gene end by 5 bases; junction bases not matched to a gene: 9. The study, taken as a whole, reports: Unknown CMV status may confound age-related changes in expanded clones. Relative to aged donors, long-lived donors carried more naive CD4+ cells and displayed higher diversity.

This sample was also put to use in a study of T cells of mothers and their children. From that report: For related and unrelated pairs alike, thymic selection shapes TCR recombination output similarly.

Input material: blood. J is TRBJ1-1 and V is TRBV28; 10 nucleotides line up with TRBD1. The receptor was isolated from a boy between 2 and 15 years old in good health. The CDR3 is CASRRTGTGVTEAFF. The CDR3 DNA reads TGTGCCAGCAGGCGTACCGGGACAGGGGTTACTGAAGCTTTCTTT. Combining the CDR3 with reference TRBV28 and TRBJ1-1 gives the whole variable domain DVKVTQSSRYLVKRTGEKVFLECVQDMDHENMFWYRQDPGLGLRLIYFSYDVKMKEKGDIPEGYSVSREKKERFSLILESASTNQTSMYLCASRRTGTGVTEAFFGQGTRLTVV.